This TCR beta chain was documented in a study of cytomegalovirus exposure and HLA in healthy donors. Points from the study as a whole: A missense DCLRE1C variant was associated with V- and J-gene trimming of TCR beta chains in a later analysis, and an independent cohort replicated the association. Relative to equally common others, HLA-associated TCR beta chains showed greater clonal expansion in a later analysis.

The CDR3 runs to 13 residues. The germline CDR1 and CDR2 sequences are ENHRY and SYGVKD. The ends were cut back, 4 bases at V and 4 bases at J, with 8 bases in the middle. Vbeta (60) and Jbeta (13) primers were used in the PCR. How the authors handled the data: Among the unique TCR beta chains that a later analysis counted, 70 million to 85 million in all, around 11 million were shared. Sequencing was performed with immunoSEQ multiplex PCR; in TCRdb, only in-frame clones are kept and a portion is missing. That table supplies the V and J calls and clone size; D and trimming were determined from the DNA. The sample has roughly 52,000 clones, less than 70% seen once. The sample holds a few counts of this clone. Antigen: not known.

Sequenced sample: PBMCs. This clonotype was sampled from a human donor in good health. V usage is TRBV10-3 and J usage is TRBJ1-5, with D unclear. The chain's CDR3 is CAISVDWNQPQHF. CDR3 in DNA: TGTGCCATCAGTGTAGACTGGAATCAGCCCCAGCATTTT.